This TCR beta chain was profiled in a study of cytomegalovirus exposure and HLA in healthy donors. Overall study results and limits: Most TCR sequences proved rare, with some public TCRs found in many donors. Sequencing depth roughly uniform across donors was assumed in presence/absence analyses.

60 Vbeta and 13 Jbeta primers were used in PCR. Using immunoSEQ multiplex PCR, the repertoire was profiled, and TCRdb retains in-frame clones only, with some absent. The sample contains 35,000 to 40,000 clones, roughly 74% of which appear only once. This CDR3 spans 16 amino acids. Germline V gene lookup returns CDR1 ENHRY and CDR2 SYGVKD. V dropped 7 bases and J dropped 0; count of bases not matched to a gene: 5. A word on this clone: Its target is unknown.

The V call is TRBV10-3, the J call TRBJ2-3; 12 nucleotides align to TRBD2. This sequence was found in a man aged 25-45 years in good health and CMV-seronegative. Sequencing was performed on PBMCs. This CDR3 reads CAIMASGGVSTDTQYF. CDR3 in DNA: TGTGCCATCATGGCTAGCGGGGGGGTCAGCACAGATACGCAGTATTTT.